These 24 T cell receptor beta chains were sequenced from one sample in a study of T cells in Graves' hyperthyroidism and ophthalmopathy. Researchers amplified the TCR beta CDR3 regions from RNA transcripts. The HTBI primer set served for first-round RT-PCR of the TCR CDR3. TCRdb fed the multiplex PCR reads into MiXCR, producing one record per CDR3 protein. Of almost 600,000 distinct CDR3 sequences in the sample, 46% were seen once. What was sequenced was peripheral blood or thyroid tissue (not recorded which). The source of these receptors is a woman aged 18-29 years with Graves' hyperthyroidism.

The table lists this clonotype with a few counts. DNA for the CDR3: TGTGCCAGCAGTTTATCTAGGGGGCTGGGCACTGAAGCTTTCTTT. Protein: CASSLSRGLGTEAFF. The rearrangement joins TRBV27 to TRBJ1-1, with 7 positions matching TRBD1. The germline V gene encodes CDR1 MNHEY and CDR2 SMNVEV (reference sequence). The CDR3 runs 15 residues. V dropped 0 bases and J dropped 4; count of bases not matched to a gene: 5.

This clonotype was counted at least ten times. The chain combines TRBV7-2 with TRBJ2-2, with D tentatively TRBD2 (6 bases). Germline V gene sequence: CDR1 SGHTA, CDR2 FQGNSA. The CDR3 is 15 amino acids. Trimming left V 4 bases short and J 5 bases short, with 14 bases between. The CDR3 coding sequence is TGTGCCAGCAGCTGGCTCGGACGGGGGACCGGGGAGCTGTTTTTT. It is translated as CASSWLGRGTGELFF.

CDR3 in amino acids: CSSESAAGETQYF. CDR3 nucleotide sequence: TGCAGCAGTGAGTCAGCGGCTGGGGAGACCCAGTACTTC. The chain links TRBV29-1 to TRBJ2-5; tentative D call: TRBD2 (5 bases). V gave up 8 bases and J gave up 5 bases, with 18 bases separating them. Germline V gives CDR1 SQVTM, CDR2 ANQGSEA. This CDR3 comprises 13 residues.

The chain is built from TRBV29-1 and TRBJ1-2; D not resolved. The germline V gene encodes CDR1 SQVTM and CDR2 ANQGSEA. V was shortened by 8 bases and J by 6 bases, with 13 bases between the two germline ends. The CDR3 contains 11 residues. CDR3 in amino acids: CSYGEVDGYTF. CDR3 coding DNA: TGCAGCTACGGGGAAGTGGATGGCTACACCTTC.

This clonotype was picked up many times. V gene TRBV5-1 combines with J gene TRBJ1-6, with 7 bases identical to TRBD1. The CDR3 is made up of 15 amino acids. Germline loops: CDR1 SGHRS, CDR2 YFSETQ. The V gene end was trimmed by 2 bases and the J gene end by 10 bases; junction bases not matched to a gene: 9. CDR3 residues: CASSFGGQDGSPLHF. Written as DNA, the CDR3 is TGCGCCAGCAGCTTCGGTGGACAGGACGGGTCACCCCTCCACTTT.

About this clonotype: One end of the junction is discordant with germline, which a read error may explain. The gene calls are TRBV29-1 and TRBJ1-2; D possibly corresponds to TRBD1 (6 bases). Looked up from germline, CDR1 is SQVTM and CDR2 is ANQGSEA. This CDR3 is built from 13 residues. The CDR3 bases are TGCAGCGTTGAGGAAGGGGGGAACTCTGGCTACACCTTC. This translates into CSVEEGGNSGYTF.

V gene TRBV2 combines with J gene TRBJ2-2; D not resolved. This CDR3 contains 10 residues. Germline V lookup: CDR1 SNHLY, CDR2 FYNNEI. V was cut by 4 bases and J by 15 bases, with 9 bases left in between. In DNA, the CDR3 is TGTGCCAGCAGTGGGGGATGGTTGTTTTTT. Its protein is CASSGGWLFF. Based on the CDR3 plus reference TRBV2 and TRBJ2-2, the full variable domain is EPEVTQTPSHQVTQMGQEVILRCVPISNHLYFYWYRQILGQKVEFLVSFYNNEISEKSEIFDDQFSVERPDGSNFTLKIRSTKLEDSAMYFCASSGGWLFFGEGSRLTVL.

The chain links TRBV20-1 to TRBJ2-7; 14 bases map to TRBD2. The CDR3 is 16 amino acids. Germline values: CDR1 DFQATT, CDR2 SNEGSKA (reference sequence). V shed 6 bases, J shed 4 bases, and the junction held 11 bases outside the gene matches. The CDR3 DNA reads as TGCAGTGCGTCCCGGGGACTAGCGGGGGTTCGTTACGAGCAGTACTTC. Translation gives CSASRGLAGVRYEQYF.

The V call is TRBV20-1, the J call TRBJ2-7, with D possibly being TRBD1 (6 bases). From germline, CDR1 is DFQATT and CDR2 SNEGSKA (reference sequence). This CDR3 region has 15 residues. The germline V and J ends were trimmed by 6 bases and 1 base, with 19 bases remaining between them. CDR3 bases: TGCAGTGCACTTCAACAGGGAGTAGGATCCTACGAGCAGTACTTC. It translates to CSALQQGVGSYEQYF.

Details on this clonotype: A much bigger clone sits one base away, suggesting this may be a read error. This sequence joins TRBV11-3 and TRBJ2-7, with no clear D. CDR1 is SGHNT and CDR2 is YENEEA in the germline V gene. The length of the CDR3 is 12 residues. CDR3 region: CDSSFLEYEQYF. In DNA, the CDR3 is TGTGACAGCAGCTTTCTGGAGTACGAGCAGTACTTC.

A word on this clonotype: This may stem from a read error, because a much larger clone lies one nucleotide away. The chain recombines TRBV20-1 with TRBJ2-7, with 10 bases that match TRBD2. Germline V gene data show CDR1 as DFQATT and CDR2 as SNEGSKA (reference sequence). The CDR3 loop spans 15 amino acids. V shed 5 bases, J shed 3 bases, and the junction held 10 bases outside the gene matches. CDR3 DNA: TGCAGTGCTGGTGTGGGGACTAGCGCCCTCTACGAGCAGTACTTC. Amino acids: CSAGVGTSALYEQYF.

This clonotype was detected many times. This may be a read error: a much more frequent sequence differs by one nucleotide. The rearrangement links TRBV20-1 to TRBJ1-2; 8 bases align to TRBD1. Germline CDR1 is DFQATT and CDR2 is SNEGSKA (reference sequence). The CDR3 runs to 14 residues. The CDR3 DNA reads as TGCAGTGCTGGAGATCTCCAGGGGGCGCGGGGCTACACCTTC. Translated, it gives CSAGDLQGARGYTF.

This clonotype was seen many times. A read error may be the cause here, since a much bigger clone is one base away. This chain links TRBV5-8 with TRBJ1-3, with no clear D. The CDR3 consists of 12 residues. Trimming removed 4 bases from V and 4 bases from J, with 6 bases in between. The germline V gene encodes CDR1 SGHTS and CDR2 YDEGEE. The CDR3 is CASSGWGNTIYF. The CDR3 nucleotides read TGTGCCAGCAGCGGGTGGGGAAACACCATATATTTT.

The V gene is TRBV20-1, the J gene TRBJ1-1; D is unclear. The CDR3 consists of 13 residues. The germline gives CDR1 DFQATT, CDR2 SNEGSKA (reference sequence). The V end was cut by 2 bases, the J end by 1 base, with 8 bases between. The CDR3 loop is CSARIGQNTEAFF. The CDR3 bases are TGCAGTGCTAGAATAGGGCAGAACACTGAAGCTTTCTTT.

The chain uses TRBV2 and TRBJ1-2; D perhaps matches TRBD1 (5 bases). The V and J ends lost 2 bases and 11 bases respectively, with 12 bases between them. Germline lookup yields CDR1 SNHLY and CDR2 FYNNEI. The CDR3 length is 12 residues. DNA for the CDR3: TGTGCCAGCAGTGAAATCGACGGGGGTTACACCTTC. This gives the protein CASSEIDGGYTF.

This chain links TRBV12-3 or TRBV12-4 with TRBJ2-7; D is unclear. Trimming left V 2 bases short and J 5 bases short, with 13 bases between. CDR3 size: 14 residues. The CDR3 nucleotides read TGTGCCAGCAGTTTATCACGGGTCCACGACGAGCAGTACTTC. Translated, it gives CASSLSRVHDEQYF.

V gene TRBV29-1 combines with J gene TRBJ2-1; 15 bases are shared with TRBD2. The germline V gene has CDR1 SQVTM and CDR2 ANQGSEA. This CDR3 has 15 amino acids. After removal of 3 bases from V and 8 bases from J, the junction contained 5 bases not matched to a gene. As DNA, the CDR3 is TGCAGCGTTGATGGGACTAGCGGGAGGAAGGATGAGCAGTTCTTC. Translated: CSVDGTSGRKDEQFF.

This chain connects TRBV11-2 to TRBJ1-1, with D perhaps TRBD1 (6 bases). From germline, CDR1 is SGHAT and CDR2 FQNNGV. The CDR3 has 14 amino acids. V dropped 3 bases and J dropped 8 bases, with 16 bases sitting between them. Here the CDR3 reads CASSFSIRGREAFF. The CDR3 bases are TGTGCCAGCAGCTTTAGTATTAGGGGGAGGGAAGCTTTCTTT.

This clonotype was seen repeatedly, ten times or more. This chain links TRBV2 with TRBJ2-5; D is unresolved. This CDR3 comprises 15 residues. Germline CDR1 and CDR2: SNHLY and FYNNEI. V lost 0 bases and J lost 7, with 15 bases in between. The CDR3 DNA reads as TGTGCCAGCAGTGAAGCGCTTGGCGCCCTGAGGACCCAGTACTTC. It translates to CASSEALGALRTQYF.

The CDR3 nucleotides read TGCAGCGTTGAATTGGACAGGGGGCTGTACGAGCATTTT. It is translated as CSVELDRGLYEHF. The V and J genes are TRBV29-1 and TRBJ1-5, with 11 bases fitting TRBD1. The CDR3 consists of 13 residues. Germline V CDR1 and CDR2: SQVTM, ANQGSEA. V was clipped by 2 bases and J by 14 bases; unmatched bases: 8.

Here the CDR3 DNA reads TGCAGCGTGAGGACAGGCGCGTTACTGGACTATGGCTACACCTTC. It translates to CSVRTGALLDYGYTF. The V call is TRBV29-1, the J call TRBJ1-2; 7 nucleotides align to TRBD1. Unmatched junction bases numbered 13, after V lost 6 bases and J lost 3 bases. The V gene's germline CDR1 is SQVTM and CDR2 ANQGSEA. The CDR3 spans 15 residues.

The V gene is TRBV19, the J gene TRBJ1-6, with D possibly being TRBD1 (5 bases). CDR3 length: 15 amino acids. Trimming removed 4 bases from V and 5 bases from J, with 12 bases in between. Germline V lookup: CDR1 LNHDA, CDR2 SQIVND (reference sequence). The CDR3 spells CASSRQRGDNSPLHF. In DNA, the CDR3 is TGTGCCAGTAGTAGACAGCGCGGGGATAATTCACCCCTCCACTTT. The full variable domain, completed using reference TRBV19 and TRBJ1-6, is DGGITQSPKYLFRKEGQNVTLSCEQNLNHDAMYWYRQDPGQGLRLIYYSQIVNDFQKGDIAEGYSVSREKKESFPLTVTSAQKNPTAFYLCASSRQRGDNSPLHFGNGTRLTVT.

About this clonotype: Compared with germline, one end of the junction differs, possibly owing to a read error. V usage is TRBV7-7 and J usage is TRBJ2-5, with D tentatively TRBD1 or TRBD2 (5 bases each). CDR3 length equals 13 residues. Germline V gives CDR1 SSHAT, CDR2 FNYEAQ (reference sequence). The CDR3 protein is CASSLAPSGPQYF. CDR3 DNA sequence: TGTGCTAGCAGCTTAGCGCCCTCGGGGCCTCAGTACTTC. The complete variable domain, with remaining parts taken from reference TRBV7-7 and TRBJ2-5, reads GAGVSQSPRYKVTKRGQDVTLRCDPISSHATLYWYQQALGQGPEFLTYFNYEAQPDKSGLPSDRFSAERPEGSISTLTIQRTEQRDSAMYRCASSLAPSGPQYFGPGTRLLVL.

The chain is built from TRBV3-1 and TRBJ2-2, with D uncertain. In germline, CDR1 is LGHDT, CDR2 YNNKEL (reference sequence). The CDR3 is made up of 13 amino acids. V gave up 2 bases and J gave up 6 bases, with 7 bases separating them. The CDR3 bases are TGTGCCAGCAGCCAATTAGAGGCCGGGGAGCTGTTTTTT. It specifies CASSQLEAGELFF.